This T cell receptor beta chain was captured by sequencing in a study of human T cells and chemical hapten exposure. Study summary: From small differences in pooled library volume came most of the variation in per-sample TCR yields. Study-wide results and limits: Among TCRs, those above 1 in 1000 frequency were unaffected by DPC sensitization.

As the library was built, unique molecular identifiers were attached to individual cDNA molecules. TCRdb re-analysed the 5' RACE reads in MiXCR, keeping a single row per CDR3 protein. The sample carries around 82,000 distinct CDR3 sequences, about 8.4% recorded once. In its sample, this clonotype was seen many times. No antigen is known for it. The template was total RNA from unfractionated whole blood. The V gene's germline CDR1 is MNHEY and CDR2 SVGEGT. Trimming took 2 bases from V and 3 from J; bases not matched to a gene: 5. The CDR3 has 15 residues. The chain employs TRBV6-2 or TRBV6-3 and TRBJ2-7, with 9 bases matching TRBD1. The sequence was obtained from a male donor in good health. The CDR3 bases are TGTGCCAGCAGTTACCGCCGGGACAGGGTCTACGAGCAGTACTTC. Protein sequence: CASSYRRDRVYEQYF.